This TCR beta chain is from a study of T cell changes during pregnancy in multiple sclerosis. Produced via immunoSEQ multiplex PCR; TCRdb's table is partial and in-frame only. The sample has about 65,000 clones, around 92% seen once; the top ten hold approximately 2.8%. V was pared by 8 bases and J by 5 bases, with 9 bases of the junction left unmatched. The V gene's germline CDR1 is GTSNPN and CDR2 SVGIG (reference sequence). The CDR3 length is 13 residues. This sequence was found in a female donor in good health, enrolled as a control in a pregnancy study. The starting material was CD8+ T cells from peripheral blood mononuclear cells, obtained in the third trimester of pregnancy. The rearrangement uses TRBV30 and TRBJ1-2; 9 bases are shared with TRBD1. The CDR3 region has the DNA TGTGCCCAAACCCCCGGGACAGGGTATGGCTACACCTTC. Translation gives CAQTPGTGYGYTF.